The 24 T cell receptor beta chains reported below all come from one sample, sequenced in a study of blood T cell repertoires in COVID-19. Sequencing used immunoSEQ multiplex PCR; TCRdb keeps in-frame clones, though not all of them. This table holds about 62,000 clones, approximately 92% found once. Sequencing input: peripheral blood. The receptors come from a woman aged 55-75 years with COVID-19, enrolled during active disease.

The chain carries TRBV19 and TRBJ2-2, with 10 bases matching TRBD1. The germline V gene encodes CDR1 LNHDA and CDR2 SQIVND (reference sequence). The length of the CDR3 is 16 residues. J lost 4 bases, V lost 5 bases, and 7 bases had no gene match. This CDR3 reads CASSWAGTGATGELFF. Written as DNA, the CDR3 is TGTGCCAGTAGTTGGGCCGGGACAGGGGCCACCGGGGAGCTGTTTTTT.

J is TRBJ2-1 and V is TRBV19; D possibly corresponds to TRBD2 (6 bases). Per the germline V gene, CDR1 is LNHDA and CDR2 is SQIVND (reference sequence). There are 14 residues in the CDR3. V was cut by 6 bases and J by 5 bases, with 14 bases left in between. The CDR3 loop is CASRRRGLDNEQFF. Here the CDR3 DNA reads TGTGCCAGTAGACGCCGGGGACTTGACAATGAGCAGTTCTTC.

The chain employs TRBV12-3 or TRBV12-4 and TRBJ2-1; the D gene is possibly TRBD2 (5 bases). The CDR3 spans 12 residues. The V end lost 5 bases, the J end lost 3 bases, and 5 bases lay between the germline ends. In nucleotides, the CDR3 is TGTGCCAGCAGTCGGGACTACAATGAGCAGTTCTTC. It translates to CASSRDYNEQFF.

The chain recombines TRBV28 with TRBJ1-4, with a weak D call TRBD1 (5 bases). The CDR3 has 16 residues. V lost 7 bases, J lost 3 bases, and 18 bases lay in between. Germline V lookup: CDR1 MDHEN, CDR2 SYDVKM. The CDR3 nucleotides are TGTGCCAGCAATTCCCCGGGGGGGAAGGCTAATGAAAAACTGTTTTTT. It encodes CASNSPGGKANEKLFF.

The chain links TRBV9 to TRBJ2-1, with 9 bases fitting TRBD2. This CDR3 has 17 amino acids. Germline V gene sequence: CDR1 SGDLS, CDR2 YYNGEE. J lost 7 bases, V lost 0 bases, and 11 bases had no gene match. The CDR3: CASSVGPAGGRGNEQFF. In DNA, the CDR3 is TGTGCCAGCAGCGTAGGGCCAGCGGGAGGCCGGGGGAATGAGCAGTTCTTC.

The J gene is TRBJ2-6, the V gene TRBV7-2; D is unclear. The CDR3 runs to 15 residues. Per germline, CDR1 SGHTA and CDR2 FQGNSA. V lost 3 bases and J 0 bases, leaving 6 bases between the germline ends. In nucleotides, the CDR3 is TGTGCCAGCAGCTTTAGACACTCTGGGGCCAACGTCCTGACTTTC. Its translation: CASSFRHSGANVLTF.

This rearrangement joins TRBV27 to TRBJ1-1; 7 bases fit TRBD1. Germline CDR1 MNHEY, CDR2 SMNVEV (reference sequence). CDR3 size: 14 residues. V lost 9 bases and J lost 1; bases outside the gene matches: 8. CDR3 region: CASYRQGRNTEAFF. The CDR3 region has the DNA TGTGCCAGTTACAGACAGGGTCGGAACACTGAAGCTTTCTTT.

This clone was picked up many times. V is TRBV27 and J is TRBJ1-5, with D unresolved. Germline CDR1 and CDR2: MNHEY and SMNVEV (reference sequence). With 8 bases removed from V and 10 bases from J, the gap between germline ends came to 12 bases. The CDR3 covers 11 residues. The CDR3 region is CASGLRSPQHF. Written as DNA, the CDR3 is TGTGCCAGCGGGTTGAGGAGTCCCCAGCATTTT.

This clone was observed a handful of times. J is TRBJ2-1 and V is TRBV3-1 (or the pseudogene TRBV3-2); 12 bases are a match to TRBD2. The germline CDR1 and CDR2 sequences are LGHDT and YNNKEL (reference sequence). The CDR3 length is 16 residues. With V trimmed by 7 bases and J by 6 bases, 10 bases remained unmatched. DNA of the CDR3: TGTGCCAGCACCCGAAAGGAACTAGCGGGAGGCAATGAGCAGTTCTTC. Encoded protein: CASTRKELAGGNEQFF.

The chain recombines TRBV24-1 with TRBJ2-7; 8 positions agree with TRBD1. The V segment lost 4 bases and the J segment 0 bases; nucleotides outside the gene matches: 7. Germline V gene sequence: CDR1 KGHDR, CDR2 SFDVKD. The CDR3 consists of 16 residues. This CDR3 is CATSEAGTGGSYEQYF. The CDR3 DNA follows: TGTGCCACCAGTGAAGCCGGGACAGGCGGCTCCTACGAGCAGTACTTC.

The gene calls are TRBV30 and TRBJ1-6, with TRBD1 matching over 7 bases. CDR1 GTSNPN and CDR2 SVGIG come from the germline V gene (reference sequence). This CDR3 has 16 residues. V gave up 7 bases and J gave up 8 bases; unmatched junction bases: 17. CDR3 nucleotide sequence: TGTGCCTCAGCGGCTTTCATAGGGGGCTCCGATTCACCCCTCCACTTT. Translation gives CASAAFIGGSDSPLHF.

The V call is TRBV6-2 or TRBV6-3, the J call TRBJ2-7, with 14 bases aligning to TRBD2. Germline values: CDR1 MNHEY, CDR2 SVGEGT. The junction had 5 bases not matched to a gene; V was cut back by 0 bases and J by 4 bases. The CDR3 is made up of 17 amino acids. The CDR3 DNA is TGTGCCAGCAGTTACTCGACTAGCGGGAGGGATAGGTACGAGCAGTACTTC. Residues: CASSYSTSGRDRYEQYF.

The genes are TRBV10-3 and TRBJ2-7; no definite D call. CDR3 length equals 12 residues. Per germline, CDR1 ENHRY and CDR2 SYGVKD. Trimming cost V 6 bases and J 4 bases, with 10 bases left between them. CDR3 sequence reads: CAIRGDGYEQYF. CDR3 in DNA: TGTGCCATCAGGGGCGACGGATACGAGCAGTACTTC.

This clone was observed a handful of times. The chain is built from TRBV6-6 and TRBJ2-7; D might be TRBD2 (5 bases). V was trimmed by 7 bases and J by 0 bases, leaving 10 bases between them. There are 13 residues in the CDR3. CDR1 and CDR2 from the germline V gene are MNHNY and SVGAGI (reference sequence). The CDR3 DNA follows: TGTGCCAGCAAAAACGGGGACTCCTACGAGCAGTACTTC. This translates into CASKNGDSYEQYF.

The rearrangement links TRBV30 to TRBJ1-1, with TRBD1 matching over 9 bases. The germline V gene encodes CDR1 GTSNPN and CDR2 SVGIG (reference sequence). The CDR3 is made up of 13 amino acids. V lost 4 bases to trimming and J lost 3 bases; unmatched junction nucleotides: 3. CDR3 sequence: CAWKQGADTEAFF. DNA of the CDR3: TGTGCCTGGAAACAGGGGGCGGACACTGAAGCTTTCTTT.

This sequence joins TRBV29-1 and TRBJ2-7, with D perhaps TRBD2 (6 bases). The CDR3 is 12 amino acids. Germline CDR1 reads SQVTM; CDR2 reads ANQGSEA. Trimming took off 1 base at V and 5 bases at J, with 9 bases between the two ends. The CDR3 DNA reads TGCAGCGTTGAAGCTCTAGCGAACGAGCAGTACTTC. It codes for CSVEALANEQYF.

The V call is TRBV19, the J call TRBJ2-6; the D gene is possibly TRBD1 (6 bases). Trimming stripped 7 bases from V and 1 base from J, with 11 bases between. The CDR3 covers 15 residues. From germline, CDR1 is LNHDA and CDR2 SQIVND (reference sequence). The CDR3 DNA follows: TGTGCCAGTACCAGGACAGAGTCTGGGGCCAACGTCCTGACTTTC. Encoded protein: CASTRTESGANVLTF.

This clone appeared a single time. The chain uses TRBV30 and TRBJ1-6, with D unclear. Trimming took off 3 bases at V and 9 bases at J, with 18 bases between the two ends. The germline gives CDR1 GTSNPN, CDR2 SVGIG (reference sequence). This CDR3 comprises 15 residues. CDR3 loop: CAWSSGAGFGSPLHF. The CDR3 region has the DNA TGTGCCTGGAGCTCAGGTGCGGGGTTTGGTTCACCCCTCCACTTT.

This CDR3 is CATSDRLAGNTDTQYF. In nucleotides, the CDR3 is TGTGCCACCAGTGACCGTCTAGCGGGAAACACAGATACGCAGTATTTT. The chain links TRBV24-1 to TRBJ2-3, with TRBD2 matching 9 bases. J lost 2 bases, V lost 4 bases, and 6 bases had no gene match. This CDR3 region has 16 residues. The germline CDR1 and CDR2 sequences are KGHDR and SFDVKD.

As DNA, the CDR3 is TGTGCCAGCAGCTTGGCGGGAGGCCAGGGCGAGCAGTACTTC. Its protein is CASSLAGGQGEQYF. The chain is built from TRBV7-9 and TRBJ2-7; 8 nucleotides line up with TRBD2. The CDR3 contains 14 residues. Germline V gene lookup returns CDR1 SEHNR and CDR2 FQNEAQ (reference sequence). The V segment lost 3 bases and the J segment 6 bases; nucleotides outside the gene matches: 7. The whole variable domain, remainder taken from reference TRBV7-9 and TRBJ2-7, is DTGVSQNPRHKITKRGQNVTFRCDPISEHNRLYWYRQTLGQGPEFLTYFQNEAQLEKSRLLSDRFSAERPKGSFSTLEIQRTEQGDSAMYLCASSLAGGQGEQYFGPGTRLTVT.

V usage is TRBV30 and J usage is TRBJ1-2; D not resolved. V was trimmed by 4 bases and J by 2 bases, leaving 8 bases between them. This CDR3 has 12 amino acids. The V gene's germline CDR1 is GTSNPN and CDR2 SVGIG (reference sequence). The CDR3 nucleotides read TGTGCCTGGACGGTGAGAAACTATGGCTACACCTTC. Encoded protein: CAWTVRNYGYTF.

The chain uses TRBV3-1 (or the pseudogene TRBV3-2) and TRBJ2-1; 7 positions agree with TRBD2. V gave up 2 bases and J gave up 2 bases; unmatched junction bases: 6. The CDR3 is made up of 16 amino acids. Germline-derived CDR1 and CDR2 are LGHDT and YNNKEL (reference sequence). The CDR3 loop reads CASSQMSGGPYNEQFF. DNA for the CDR3: TGTGCCAGCAGCCAAATGTCGGGAGGACCCTACAATGAGCAGTTCTTC.

This chain links TRBV7-8 with TRBJ2-3, with 8 bases fitting TRBD2. Germline V gene lookup returns CDR1 SGHVS and CDR2 FQNEAQ. CDR3 size: 16 residues. J was trimmed by 0 bases and V by 3 bases; bases with no gene match: 5. The CDR3 coding sequence is TGTGCCAGCAGCTTTATGTCTAGCGGGAGCACAGATACGCAGTATTTT. Encoded protein: CASSFMSSGSTDTQYF.

This clone occurred once. The chain has TRBV4-1 and TRBJ1-1; no firm D call. The CDR3 sequence is 13 residues long. CDR1 is MGHRA and CDR2 is YSYEKL in the germline V gene. The V end lost 8 bases, the J end lost 0 bases, and 10 bases lay between the germline ends. The CDR3 bases are TGCGCCAGCTCCTACCTCATGAACACTGAAGCTTTCTTT. It translates to CASSYLMNTEAFF.